This T cell receptor (beta chain) originates from a study of blood T cells in healthy people across ages. Whole-study findings and limits: The study found more naive CD4+ cells and higher diversity in long-lived than aged donors. Naive and antigen-experienced cells were not separated, limiting conclusive comparison.

Each donor gave roughly 9.8 milliliters of peripheral blood. Regarding this clonotype: Its antigen is unknown.

A second PCR of 7 to 11 cycles used a sample-barcoded 5' primer and a J-beta primer mix. The template-switch adaptor, which had 12 random nucleotides, put a tag on each cDNA molecule. Via MiXCR, TCRdb re-called the 5' RACE reads, giving one row per CDR3 protein. The sample comprises some 1.8 million distinct CDR3 sequences, about two fifths of which are singletons, and around 23% rests with the top ten. There are 15 residues in the CDR3. Trimming stripped 1 base from V and 2 bases from J, with 11 bases between. The V gene's germline CDR1 is MNHEY and CDR2 SMNVEV (reference sequence). The sequence was collected from a human donor in good health. The V and J genes are TRBV27 and TRBJ1-2; TRBD1 might be the D (5 bases). The sample consisted of blood. In DNA, the CDR3 is TGTGCCAGCAGTTTATGGGCGGGGGTAAACTATGGCTACACCTTC. Translating gives CASSLWAGVNYGYTF.